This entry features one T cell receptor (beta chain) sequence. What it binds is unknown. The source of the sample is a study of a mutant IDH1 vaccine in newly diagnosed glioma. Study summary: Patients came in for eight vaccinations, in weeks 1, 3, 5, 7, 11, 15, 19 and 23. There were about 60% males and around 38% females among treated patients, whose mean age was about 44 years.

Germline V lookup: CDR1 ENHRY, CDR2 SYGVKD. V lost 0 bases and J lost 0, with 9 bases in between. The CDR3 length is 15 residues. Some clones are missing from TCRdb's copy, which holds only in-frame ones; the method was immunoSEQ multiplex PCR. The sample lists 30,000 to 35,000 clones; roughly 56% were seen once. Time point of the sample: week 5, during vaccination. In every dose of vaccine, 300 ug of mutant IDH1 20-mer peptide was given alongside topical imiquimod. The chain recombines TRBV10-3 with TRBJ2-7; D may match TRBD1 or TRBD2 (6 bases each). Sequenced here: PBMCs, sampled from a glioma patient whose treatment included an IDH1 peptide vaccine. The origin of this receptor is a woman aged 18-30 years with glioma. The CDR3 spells CAISESEGVSYEQYF. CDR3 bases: TGTGCCATCAGTGAGTCGGAGGGGGTCTCCTACGAGCAGTACTTC.